This T cell receptor beta chain originates from a study of T cells in localized non-small cell lung cancer. The CDR3 is made up of 14 amino acids. The germline gives CDR1 SSHAT, CDR2 FNYEAQ (reference sequence). Measured with immunoSEQ multiplex PCR; TCRdb has only the in-frame clones, and not every one. The sample has 75,000 to 80,000 clones; approximately 90% are singletons. This clone occurred a few times. The target antigen is unknown. An end of the junction differs from the germline gene, which may be a read error. General study results and limits: The study detected a median approximately 50 of the top 100 tumor clones in adjacent lung.

The sample in question was peripheral blood, obtained before any cancer treatment. This clonotype was obtained from a woman between 35 and 70 years old with stage I squamous cell lung carcinoma. This chain connects TRBV7-7 to TRBJ2-7; D ambiguous. The CDR3 DNA reads TGTGCTAGCAGCCCAGACACCGGATCCTACGAGCAGTACTTC. It encodes CASSPDTGSYEQYF.